This TCR beta chain derives from a study of metastatic and nonmetastatic thyroid tumors. For the study at large: From malignant and benign thyroid patients, repertoires in blood and in tumor or nodule tissue were compared. Overall study results and limits: For both blood and tumor, malignant thyroid tumors reportedly showed significantly higher TCR beta diversity than benign nodules did.

The entire patient cohort was treatment-naive prior to thyroid surgery. CDR3 length equals 16 residues. Unmatched junction bases numbered 4, after V lost 2 bases and J lost 3 bases. CDR1 SEHNR and CDR2 FQNEAQ come from the germline V gene (reference sequence). Original methodology: Clinicopathological groups of papillary thyroid cancer showed CDR3 differences that were used to build a distant-metastasis classifier. TCRdb reassembled clones from the PCR reads with MiXCR. What appears here as the V and J calls and clone size reflects TCRdb's work, not the paper's. The sample includes over 45,000 clones, about 25% seen only once; the top ten take around 3.2%. This clone was found many times. Its target is unknown.

The sequencing sample was made of blood. The J gene is TRBJ2-1, the V gene TRBV7-9, with 10 bases lining up with TRBD2. The origin of this receptor is a male donor with papillary thyroid cancer or a benign thyroid nodule (not recorded which). Some clones in this sample may be carry-over from other donors' samples. The CDR3 bases are TGTGCCAGCAGCTTACCACTAGCGGGATACTACAATGAGCAGTTCTTC. Residues: CASSLPLAGYYNEQFF. Full variable domain (remainder filled in from reference TRBV7-9 and TRBJ2-1): DTGVSQNPRHKITKRGQNVTFRCDPISEHNRLYWYRQTLGQGPEFLTYFQNEAQLEKSRLLSDRFSAERPKGSFSTLEIQRTEQGDSAMYLCASSLPLAGYYNEQFFGPGTRLTVL.